The rows below give T cell receptor beta chains drawn from one sample of a study of blood T cell dynamics during melanoma immunotherapy. Data came from immunoSEQ multiplex PCR; TCRdb stores just in-frame clones and leaves some out. The repertoire has fewer than 25,000 clones, roughly 89% of them found once; the top ten carry approximately 1.1%. The input for sequencing was blood, taken from a patient treated with checkpoint blockade. These receptors originate from a human donor with melanoma. Both conserved end residues are part of each CDR3.

j_gene | v_gene | CDR3aa
TRBJ2-2 | TRBV5-5 | CASSRLLAGGTGELFF
TRBJ2-7 | TRBV7-3 | CASSLIRGEQYF
TRBJ2-6 | TRBV19 | CASKVGGAIGANVLTF
TRBJ2-7 | TRBV14 | CASSQGRGAYEQYF
TRBJ1-4 | TRBV28 | CASSSGTEKLFF
TRBJ2-5 | TRBV6-6 | CASSPQETQYF
TRBJ2-7 | TRBV19 | CASSISREQSYEQYF
TRBJ1-2 | TRBV5-4 | CASSGGQTIYYGYTF
TRBJ2-6 | TRBV5-6 | CASSLRSTGAGANVLTF
TRBJ1-2 | TRBV2 | CASSYRENYGYTF
TRBJ1-2 | TRBV5-4 | CASSSGTGGIRYGYTF
TRBJ2-3 | TRBV4-1 | CASSRGTSGSTDTQYF
TRBJ2-2 | TRBV6-5 | CASSRTVLTGELFF
TRBJ2-7 | TRBV10-3 | CAISGGTGLNEQYF
TRBJ2-7 | TRBV10-2 | CASSGYGEHLYEQYF